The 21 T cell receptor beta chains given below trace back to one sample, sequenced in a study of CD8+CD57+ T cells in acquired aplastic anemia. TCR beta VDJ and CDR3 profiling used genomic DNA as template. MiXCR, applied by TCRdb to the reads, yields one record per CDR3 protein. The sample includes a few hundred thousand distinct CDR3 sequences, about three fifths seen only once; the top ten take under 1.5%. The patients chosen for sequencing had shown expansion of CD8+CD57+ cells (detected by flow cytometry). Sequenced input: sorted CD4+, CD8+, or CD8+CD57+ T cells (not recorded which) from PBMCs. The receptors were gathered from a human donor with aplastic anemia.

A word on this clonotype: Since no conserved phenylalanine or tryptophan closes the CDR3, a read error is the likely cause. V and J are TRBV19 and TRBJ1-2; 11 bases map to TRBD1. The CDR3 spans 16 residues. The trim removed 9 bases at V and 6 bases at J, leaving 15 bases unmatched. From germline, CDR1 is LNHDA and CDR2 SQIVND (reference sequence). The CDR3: CASSQVGTGGSNGYTS. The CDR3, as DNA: TGTGCCAGCAGCCAAGTGGGGACAGGGGGGAGTAATGGCTACACCTCC.

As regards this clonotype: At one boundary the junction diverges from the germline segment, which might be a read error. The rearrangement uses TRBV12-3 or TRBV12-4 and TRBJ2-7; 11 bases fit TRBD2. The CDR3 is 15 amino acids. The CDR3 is CASRLAGGPVYEQYF. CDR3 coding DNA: TGTGCCAGCAGGTTAGCGGGAGGGCCGGTCTACGAGCAGTACTTC.

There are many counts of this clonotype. The DNA of the CDR3 is TGTGCCAGTAGTCGACAGGCTAGCTTCTATGGCTACACCTTC. It encodes CASSRQASFYGYTF. The gene calls are TRBV19 and TRBJ1-2, with D tentatively TRBD1 (6 bases). Trimming removed 5 bases from V and 4 bases from J, with 14 bases in between. The CDR3 is 14 residues long. Looked up from germline, CDR1 is LNHDA and CDR2 is SQIVND (reference sequence).

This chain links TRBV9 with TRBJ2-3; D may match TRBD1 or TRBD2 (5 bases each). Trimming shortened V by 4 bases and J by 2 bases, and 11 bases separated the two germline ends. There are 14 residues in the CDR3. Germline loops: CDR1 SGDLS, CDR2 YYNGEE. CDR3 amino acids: CASSSRDPTDTQYF. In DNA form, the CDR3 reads TGTGCCAGCAGCTCCCGGGACCCCACAGATACGCAGTATTTT.

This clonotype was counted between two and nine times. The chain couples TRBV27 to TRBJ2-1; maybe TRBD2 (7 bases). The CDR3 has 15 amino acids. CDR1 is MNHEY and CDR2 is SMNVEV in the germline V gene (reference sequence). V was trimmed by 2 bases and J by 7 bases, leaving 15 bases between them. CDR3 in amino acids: CASSLRGGGRNEQFF. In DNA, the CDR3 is TGTGCCAGCAGTTTAAGGGGGGGGGGTAGGAATGAGCAGTTCTTC.

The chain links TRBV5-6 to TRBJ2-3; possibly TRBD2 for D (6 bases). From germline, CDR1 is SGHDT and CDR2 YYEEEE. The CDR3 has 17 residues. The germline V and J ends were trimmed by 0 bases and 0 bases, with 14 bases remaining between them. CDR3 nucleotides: TGTGCCAGCAGCTTGGGTCCGCCCGGGAGTAGCACAGATACGCAGTATTTT. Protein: CASSLGPPGSSTDTQYF.

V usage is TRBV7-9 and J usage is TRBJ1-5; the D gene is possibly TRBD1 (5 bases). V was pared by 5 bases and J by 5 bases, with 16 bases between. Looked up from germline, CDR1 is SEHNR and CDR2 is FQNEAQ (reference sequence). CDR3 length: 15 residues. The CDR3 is CASSRGRGIDQPQHF. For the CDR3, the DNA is TGTGCCAGCAGCCGGGGTAGGGGTATAGATCAGCCCCAGCATTTT.

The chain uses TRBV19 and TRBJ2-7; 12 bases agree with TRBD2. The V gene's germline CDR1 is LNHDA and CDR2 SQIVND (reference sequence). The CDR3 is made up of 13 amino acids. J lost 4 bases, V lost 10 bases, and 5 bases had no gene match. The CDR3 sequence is CATRLAGDYEQYF. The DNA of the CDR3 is TGTGCCACCAGACTAGCGGGGGATTACGAGCAGTACTTC.

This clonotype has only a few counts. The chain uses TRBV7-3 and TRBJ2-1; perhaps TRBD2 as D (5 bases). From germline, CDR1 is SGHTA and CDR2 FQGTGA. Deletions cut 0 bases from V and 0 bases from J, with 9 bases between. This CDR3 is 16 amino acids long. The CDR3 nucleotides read TGTGCCAGCAGCTTAACAGCGGTGAGCTCCTACAATGAGCAGTTCTTC. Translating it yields CASSLTAVSSYNEQFF.

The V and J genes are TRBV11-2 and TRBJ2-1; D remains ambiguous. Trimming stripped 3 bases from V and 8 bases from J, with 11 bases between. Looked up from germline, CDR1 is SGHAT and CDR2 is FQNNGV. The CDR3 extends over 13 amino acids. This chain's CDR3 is CASSFPGGYEQFF. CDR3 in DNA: TGTGCCAGCAGCTTCCCCGGCGGCTATGAGCAGTTCTTC. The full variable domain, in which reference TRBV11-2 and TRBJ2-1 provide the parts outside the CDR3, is EAGVAQSPRYKIIEKRQSVAFWCNPISGHATLYWYQQILGQGPKLLIQFQNNGVVDDSQLPKDRFSAERLKGVDSTLKIQPAKLEDSAVYLCASSFPGGYEQFFGPGTRLTVL.

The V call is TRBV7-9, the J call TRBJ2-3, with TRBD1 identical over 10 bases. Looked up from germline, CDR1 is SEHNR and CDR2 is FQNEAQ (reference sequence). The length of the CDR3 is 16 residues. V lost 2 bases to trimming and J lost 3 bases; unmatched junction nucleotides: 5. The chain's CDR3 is CASSLSGQGGTDTQYF. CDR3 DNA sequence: TGTGCCAGCAGCTTAAGTGGACAGGGGGGAACAGATACGCAGTATTTT.

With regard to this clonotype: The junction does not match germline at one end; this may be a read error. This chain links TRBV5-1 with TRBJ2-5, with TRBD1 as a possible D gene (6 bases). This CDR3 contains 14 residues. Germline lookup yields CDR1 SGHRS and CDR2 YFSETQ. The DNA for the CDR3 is TGCGCCAGCAGCTTAACAGGGATCTTAGAGACCCAGTGCTTC. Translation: CASSLTGILETQCF.

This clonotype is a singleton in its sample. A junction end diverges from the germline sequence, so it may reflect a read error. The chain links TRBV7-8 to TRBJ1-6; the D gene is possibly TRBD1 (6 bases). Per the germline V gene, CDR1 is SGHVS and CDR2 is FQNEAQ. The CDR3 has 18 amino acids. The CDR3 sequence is CASSTDRDLSSYDSPLHF. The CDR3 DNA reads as TGTGCCAGCAGCACGGACAGAGACTTAAGCTCCTATGATTCACCCCTCCACTTT.

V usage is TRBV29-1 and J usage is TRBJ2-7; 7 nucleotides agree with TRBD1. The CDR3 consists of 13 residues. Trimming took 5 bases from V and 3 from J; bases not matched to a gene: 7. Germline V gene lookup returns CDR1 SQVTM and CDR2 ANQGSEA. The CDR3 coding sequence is TGCAGCGTTAGGGACAGTATCTACTACGAGCAGTACTTC. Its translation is CSVRDSIYYEQYF.

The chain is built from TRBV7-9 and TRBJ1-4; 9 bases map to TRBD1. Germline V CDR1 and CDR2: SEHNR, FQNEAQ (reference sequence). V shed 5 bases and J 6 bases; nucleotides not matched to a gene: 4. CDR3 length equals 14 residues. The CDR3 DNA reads TGTGCCAGCAGCCGACAGGGGGATGATGAAAAACTGTTTTTT. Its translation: CASSRQGDDEKLFF.

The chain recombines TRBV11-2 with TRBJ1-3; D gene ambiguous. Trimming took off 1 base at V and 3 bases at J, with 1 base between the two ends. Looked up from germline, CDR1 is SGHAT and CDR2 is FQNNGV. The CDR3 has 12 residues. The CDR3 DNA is TGTGCCAGCAGCTTAGTTGGAAACACCATATATTTT. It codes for CASSLVGNTIYF. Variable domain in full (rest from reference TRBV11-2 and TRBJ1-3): EAGVAQSPRYKIIEKRQSVAFWCNPISGHATLYWYQQILGQGPKLLIQFQNNGVVDDSQLPKDRFSAERLKGVDSTLKIQPAKLEDSAVYLCASSLVGNTIYFGEGSWLTVV.

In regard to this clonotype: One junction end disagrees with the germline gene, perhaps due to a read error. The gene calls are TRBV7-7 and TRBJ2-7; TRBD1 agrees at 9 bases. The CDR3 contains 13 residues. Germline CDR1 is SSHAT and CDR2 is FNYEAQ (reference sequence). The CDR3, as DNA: TGTGCTAGCAGCTTAGAACAGGGGGCAGAGCAGTACTTC. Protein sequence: CASSLEQGAEQYF.

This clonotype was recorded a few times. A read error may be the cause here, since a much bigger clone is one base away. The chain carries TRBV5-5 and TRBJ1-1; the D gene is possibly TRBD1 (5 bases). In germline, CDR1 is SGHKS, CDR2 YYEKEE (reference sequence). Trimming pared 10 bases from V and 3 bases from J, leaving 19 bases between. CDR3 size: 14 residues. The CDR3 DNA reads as TGTGCCGGGGGGAGAGCCCGCGGGGACACTGAAGCTTTCTTT. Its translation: CAGGRARGDTEAFF.

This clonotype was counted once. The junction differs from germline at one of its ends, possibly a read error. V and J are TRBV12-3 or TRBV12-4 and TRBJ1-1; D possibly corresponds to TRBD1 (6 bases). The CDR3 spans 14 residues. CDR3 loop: CASSPRTVNTETFF. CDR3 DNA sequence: TGTGCCAGCAGTCCGCGGACAGTGAACACTGAAACTTTCTTT.

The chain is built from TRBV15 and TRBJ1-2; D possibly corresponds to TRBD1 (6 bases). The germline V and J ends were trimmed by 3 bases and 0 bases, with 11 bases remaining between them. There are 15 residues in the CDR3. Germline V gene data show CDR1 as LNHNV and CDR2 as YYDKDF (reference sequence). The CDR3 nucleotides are TGTGCCACCAGCAGTTCGGGGGCAGCTAACTATGGCTACACCTTC. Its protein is CATSSSGAANYGYTF.

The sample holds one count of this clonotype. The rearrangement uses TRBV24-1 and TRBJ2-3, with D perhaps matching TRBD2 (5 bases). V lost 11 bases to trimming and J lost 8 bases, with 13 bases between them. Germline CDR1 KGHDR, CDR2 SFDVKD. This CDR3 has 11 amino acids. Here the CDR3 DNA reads TGTGCCAGCAGCCCCGAGGGTACGCAGTATTTT. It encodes CASSPEGTQYF.